The clone carrying this T cell receptor beta chain has more than one count but fewer than ten. Its antigen is not known. This specimen comes from a study of blood T cells in healthy people across ages. Study-wide results and caveats: Unsorted PBMC input precluded a conclusive naive versus antigen-experienced comparison.

The CDR3 is 13 residues long. The junction had 5 bases not matched to a gene; V was cut back by 4 bases and J by 7 bases. Germline V gene data show CDR1 as DFQATT and CDR2 as SNEGSKA (reference sequence). Next came a second PCR, run for about 6 to 11 cycles, which used a sample-barcoded 5' primer along with a J-beta primer mix. TCRdb re-analysed the 5' RACE reads in MiXCR, keeping a single row per CDR3 protein. The table lists 550,000 to 700,000 distinct CDR3 sequences, approximately 25% of them singletons. The sequence derives from a woman in her 70s in good health. Sequences were obtained from blood. The V call is TRBV20-1, the J call TRBJ2-3; TRBD2 agrees at 10 bases. CDR3 sequence (DNA): TGCAGTGCTACCGGGACTAGCGTGAATACGCAGTATTTT. This translates into CSATGTSVNTQYF.